Listed below are T cell receptor beta chains from one sample, sequenced in a study of cytomegalovirus exposure and HLA in healthy donors. Method: immunoSEQ multiplex PCR; TCRdb's copy keeps in-frame clones and lacks some. The table shows under 150,000 clones, with about four fifths occurring only once. Material for sequencing was PBMCs. Receptor source: a woman in her 40s in good health and CMV-seropositive. The CDR3 runs from the conserved cysteine through the conserved F or W. D genes are given only for firm matches. Clone size is not always given. Where it is, it says once, few, many or a class for expanded clones.

d_gene: TRBD2; j_gene: TRBJ2-5; abundance: few; v_gene: TRBV29-1; CDR3aa: CSVARLADETQYF; CDR3nt: TGCAGCGTTGCCAGACTAGCGGACGAGACCCAGTACTTC
d_gene: TRBD2; j_gene: TRBJ2-7; abundance: NA; v_gene: TRBV5-4; CDR3aa: CASSPGGIAGVYEQYF; CDR3nt: TGTGCCAGCAGCCCCGGTGGGATAGCGGGAGTTTACGAGCAGTACTTC
d_gene: NA; j_gene: TRBJ2-1; abundance: many; v_gene: TRBV7-9; CDR3aa: CASSLGLRTISYNEQFF; CDR3nt: TGTGCCAGCAGCTTAGGACTACGAACGATCTCCTACAATGAGCAGTTCTTC
d_gene: TRBD1; j_gene: TRBJ1-2; abundance: NA; v_gene: TRBV30; CDR3aa: CAWSGLGRQGAPGYTF; CDR3nt: TGTGCCTGGAGTGGCCTTGGGAGACAGGGGGCTCCTGGCTACACCTTC
d_gene: NA; j_gene: TRBJ2-7; abundance: few; v_gene: TRBV19; CDR3aa: CASTPPRRTYEQYF; CDR3nt: TGTGCCAGTACTCCGCCGCGAAGAACCTACGAGCAGTACTTC
d_gene: TRBD2; j_gene: TRBJ2-7; abundance: NA; v_gene: TRBV5-6; CDR3aa: CASSGGGEQYF; CDR3nt: TGTGCCAGCAGCGGCGGGGGTGAGCAGTACTTC
d_gene: NA; j_gene: TRBJ2-7; abundance: NA; v_gene: TRBV5-6; CDR3aa: CASSFQGYGLREQYF; CDR3nt: TGTGCCAGCAGCTTCCAGGGGTATGGCCTACGCGAGCAGTACTTC
d_gene: TRBD2; j_gene: TRBJ2-1; abundance: NA; v_gene: TRBV14; CDR3aa: CASSHYTSAPQFF; CDR3nt: TGTGCCAGCAGCCATTACACTAGCGCCCCGCAGTTCTTC
d_gene: NA; j_gene: TRBJ2-3; abundance: NA; v_gene: TRBV7-3; CDR3aa: CASSLVLRDTQYF; CDR3nt: TGTGCCAGCAGCTTAGTGCTACGGGATACGCAGTATTTT
d_gene: TRBD2; j_gene: TRBJ2-7; abundance: NA; v_gene: TRBV27; CDR3aa: CASSRTSEYEQYF; CDR3nt: TGTGCCAGCAGTCGGACTAGCGAATACGAGCAGTACTTC
d_gene: TRBD2; j_gene: TRBJ2-7; abundance: NA; v_gene: TRBV5-1; CDR3aa: CASSPRTSGSYEQYF; CDR3nt: TGCGCCAGCAGCCCCCGGACTAGCGGTTCCTACGAGCAGTACTTC
d_gene: NA; j_gene: TRBJ1-6; abundance: NA; v_gene: TRBV19; CDR3aa: CASSGGVGDSPLHF; CDR3nt: TGTGCCAGTAGTGGCGGGGTAGGGGATTCACCCCTCCACTTT
d_gene: NA; j_gene: TRBJ2-1; abundance: NA; v_gene: TRBV11-2; CDR3aa: CASSLNRDTDNEQFF; CDR3nt: TGTGCCAGCAGCTTAAACCGGGACACCGACAATGAGCAGTTCTTC
d_gene: TRBD1; j_gene: TRBJ1-2; abundance: once; v_gene: TRBV23-1; CDR3aa: CASSRGQEDYGYTF; CDR3nt: TGCGCCAGCAGCCGTGGACAGGAAGACTATGGCTACACCTTC
d_gene: NA; j_gene: TRBJ1-6; abundance: few; v_gene: TRBV10-2; CDR3aa: CASSEPMGSSYNSPLHF; CDR3nt: TGCGCCAGCAGTGAGCCGATGGGGAGCTCCTATAATTCACCCCTCCACTTT
d_gene: TRBD1; j_gene: TRBJ2-7; abundance: NA; v_gene: TRBV6-6; CDR3aa: CASSSDFTGASSEQYF; CDR3nt: TGTGCCAGCAGTTCCGATTTCACAGGGGCCTCTTCCGAGCAGTACTTC
d_gene: NA; j_gene: TRBJ1-2; abundance: NA; v_gene: TRBV19; CDR3aa: CASSNPRDSNYGYTF; CDR3nt: TGTGCCAGTAGTAACCCGCGGGACTCTAACTATGGCTACACCTTC
d_gene: NA; j_gene: TRBJ2-1; abundance: many; v_gene: TRBV4-1; CDR3aa: CASSHPKRLNEQFF; CDR3nt: TGCGCCAGCAGCCATCCCAAGCGGCTCAATGAGCAGTTCTTC
d_gene: NA; j_gene: TRBJ2-1; abundance: NA; v_gene: TRBV7-2; CDR3aa: CASSYRLVQSSYNEQFF; CDR3nt: TGTGCCAGCAGCTACAGACTAGTACAGAGCTCCTACAATGAGCAGTTCTTC
d_gene: TRBD1; j_gene: TRBJ1-6; abundance: NA; v_gene: TRBV5-1; CDR3aa: CASSGSQGAGRSPLHF; CDR3nt: TGCGCCAGCAGCGGATCACAGGGGGCTGGTAGATCACCCCTCCACTTT
d_gene: NA; j_gene: TRBJ2-1; abundance: NA; v_gene: TRBV5-1; CDR3aa: CASSWSGGSSYNEQFF; CDR3nt: TGCGCCAGCAGCTGGAGCGGAGGGAGCTCCTACAATGAGCAGTTCTTC
d_gene: NA; j_gene: TRBJ1-1; abundance: few; v_gene: TRBV6-5; CDR3aa: CASRGGVNTEAFF; CDR3nt: TGTGCCAGCCGGGGGGGTGTGAACACTGAAGCTTTCTTT
d_gene: TRBD2; j_gene: TRBJ2-5; abundance: few; v_gene: TRBV29-1; CDR3aa: CSVVDPGLARETQYF; CDR3nt: TGCAGCGTCGTGGATCCGGGACTAGCAAGGGAGACCCAGTACTTC